This T cell receptor beta chain was observed in a study of OX40 agonist ivuxolimab in advanced cancers. Study-wide background: The study enrolled dose-escalation patients with hepatocellular carcinoma, melanoma, renal cell or head and neck cancer.

Remarks on this clone: Its antigen is undetermined.

The CDR3 contains 14 residues. The ends were cut back, 5 bases at V and 2 bases at J, with 10 bases in the middle. CDR1 SEHNR and CDR2 FQNEAQ come from the germline V gene (reference sequence). Sequenced by immunoSEQ multiplex PCR; TCRdb stores in-frame clones only, minus some. The table includes roughly 40,000 clones, around 80% detected once. Study conclusions and caveats: Compared with CD4+, CD8+ T cells on average had more expanded clones. Also present in some nonresponders was a low level of normalized T-cell clonal expansion. At 0.1 to 3.0 mg/kg and by week 6, CD4+ and CD8+ T cells in the blood had expanded clonally.

This chain connects TRBV7-9 to TRBJ2-1; a weak D match, TRBD2 (6 bases). The receptor was isolated from an adult with an advanced solid tumor such as melanoma, head and neck, liver or kidney cancer. The sample in question was CD4+ or CD8+ T cells sorted from blood, obtained in a trial of the OX40 agonist ivuxolimab. The CDR3, as DNA: TGTGCCAGCAGCCCCCCGGGAGCCTACAATGAGCAGTTCTTC. Its translation is CASSPPGAYNEQFF.